The clone carrying this T cell receptor beta chain was recorded a few times. This entry is derived from a study of T-cell reconstitution after alpha-beta-depleted transplantation in children. CDR1 and CDR2 (germline): DFQATT, SNEGSKA (reference sequence). The CDR3 totals 12 residues. The ends were cut back, 3 bases at V and 7 bases at J, with 10 bases in the middle. Researchers prepared the TCRbeta library using unique molecular identifiers, the study reports. TCRdb ran MiXCR on the PCR reads and lists one entry per CDR3 protein. The repertoire has approximately 420,000 distinct CDR3 sequences, about 11% of them found once; the top ten carry about 5%.

The chain uses TRBV20-1 and TRBJ2-1; D remains ambiguous. This sample comprised PBMCs from the stem cell graft donor, obtained from the stem cell graft. This TCR came from a human donor who donated a stem cell graft to a child with acute myeloid leukemia. The CDR3 nucleotides read TGCAGTGCTAGGATCGGTTGGAATGAGCAGTTCTTC. This sequence encodes CSARIGWNEQFF.